Presented here are 25 T cell receptor beta chains from one specimen sequenced in a study of cytotoxic CD8 clonotypes in ibrutinib-treated CLL. TCRdb's copy holds only in-frame clones and misses some; the assay was immunoSEQ multiplex PCR. Found here are roughly 160,000 clones, roughly four fifths of them singletons; the top ten hold about 2.1%. The specimen comprised PBMCs, sampled after 12 months of ibrutinib treatment. The source is a human donor with chronic lymphocytic leukemia.

A few counts support this clone. This rearrangement joins TRBV4-2 to TRBJ2-7; D gene unclear. The CDR3 sequence is 12 residues long. The V end lost 1 base, the J end lost 7 bases, and 8 bases lay between the germline ends. The germline V gene has CDR1 LGHNA and CDR2 YNFKEQ. The CDR3 DNA reads TGTGCCAGCAGCCAAGGTCGACGGGAGCAGTACTTC. It translates to CASSQGRREQYF.

CDR3 loop: CASSGREANTGELFF. CDR3 nucleotides: TGTGCCAGCTCAGGCAGAGAGGCGAACACCGGGGAGCTGTTTTTT. The V and J genes are TRBV18 and TRBJ2-2; D is uncertain. Trimming stripped 5 bases from V and 0 bases from J, with 10 bases between. The CDR3 consists of 15 residues. Germline CDR1 reads KGHSH; CDR2 reads LQKENI.

The chain joins TRBV28 to TRBJ1-2; no clear D gene. The V end lost 2 bases, the J end lost 6 bases, and 10 bases lay between the germline ends. Germline lookup yields CDR1 MDHEN and CDR2 SYDVKM. The length of the CDR3 is 13 residues. The CDR3 nucleotides are TGTGCCAGCAGTTTAGCTGAAAGGCATGGCTACACCTTC. Its translation is CASSLAERHGYTF.

This clone was seen a single time. CDR3 bases: TGTGCCAGCAGTTTAGGGACAGGGATTTACGAGCAGTACTTC. Amino acid sequence: CASSLGTGIYEQYF. This chain uses TRBV27 with TRBJ2-7, with 9 bases lining up with TRBD1. CDR1 is MNHEY, CDR2 SMNVEV, per germline (reference sequence). CDR3 length equals 14 residues. With V trimmed by 2 bases and J by 4 bases, 3 bases remained unmatched.

The V and J genes are TRBV28 and TRBJ1-2; D not resolved. Germline CDR1 reads MDHEN; CDR2 reads SYDVKM. The V end lost 2 bases, the J end lost 8 bases, and 21 bases lay between the germline ends. This CDR3 is 16 amino acids long. CDR3 protein: CASSLTLAGMGSGYTF. The CDR3 DNA follows: TGTGCCAGCAGTTTAACTCTGGCCGGCATGGGGTCCGGCTACACCTTC.

This clone came up once. This chain connects TRBV28 to TRBJ2-2; unclear D gene. CDR1 is MDHEN and CDR2 is SYDVKM in the germline V gene. The V end lost 6 bases, the J end lost 3 bases, and 5 bases lay between the germline ends. The CDR3 spans 12 residues. The CDR3 nucleotides are TGTGCCAGCAGCGAAGACACCGGGGAGCTGTTTTTT. This codes for CASSEDTGELFF.

This clone came up a few times. This chain links TRBV19 with TRBJ2-7; D is perhaps TRBD2 (6 bases). The CDR3 runs to 17 residues. The V end lost 1 base, the J end lost 0 bases, and 16 bases lay between the germline ends. Germline V lookup: CDR1 LNHDA, CDR2 SQIVND (reference sequence). Here the CDR3 reads CASSIAHGGLTSYEQYF. DNA of the CDR3: TGTGCCAGTAGTATAGCGCATGGCGGACTAACCTCCTACGAGCAGTACTTC.

The chain couples TRBV19 to TRBJ2-4; 7 bases agree with TRBD1. V trimming: 1 base; J trimming: 8 bases; junction bases outside the gene matches: 8. The CDR3 length is 15 residues. Germline lookup yields CDR1 LNHDA and CDR2 SQIVND (reference sequence). The CDR3 is CASSIAGQRKDIQYF. CDR3 sequence (DNA): TGTGCCAGTAGTATAGCGGGACAGCGTAAAGACATTCAGTACTTC.

The chain links TRBV6-6 to TRBJ1-3, with a possible D match to TRBD1 (5 bases). Germline loops: CDR1 MNHNY, CDR2 SVGAGI (reference sequence). Trimming removed 4 bases at V and 8 bases at J, with 15 bases between. The CDR3 runs to 14 residues. Here the CDR3 DNA reads TGTGCCAGCAGTTTCGGGACCTATGCGGACACCATATATTTT. This codes for CASSFGTYADTIYF.

CDR3 region: CASKSGFQYEQYF. DNA for the CDR3: TGTGCCAGCAAGTCGGGGTTTCAGTACGAGCAGTACTTC. The chain is built from TRBV5-4 and TRBJ2-7; D perhaps matches TRBD2 (5 bases). The length of the CDR3 is 13 residues. Trimming left V 6 bases short and J 4 bases short, with 14 bases between. Germline V gene lookup returns CDR1 SGHNT and CDR2 YYREEE (reference sequence).

On this clone: Other DNA variants within this sample encode the same CDR3. The chain recombines TRBV5-4 with TRBJ2-3; D might be TRBD1 or TRBD2, each matching 6 bases. The CDR3 contains 15 residues. V lost 0 bases to trimming and J lost 4 bases, with 12 bases between them. Germline lookup yields CDR1 SGHNT and CDR2 YYREEE (reference sequence). The CDR3 DNA is TGTGCCAGCAGCTTGGCGGGGGCCGGTTCAGATACGCAGTATTTT. Translated, it gives CASSLAGAGSDTQYF.

The CDR3 reads CASSQDTSSGGADTQYF. DNA for the CDR3: TGTGCCAGCAGCCAAGACACTTCTAGCGGGGGGGCAGATACGCAGTATTTT. The chain combines TRBV4-2 with TRBJ2-3; the match to TRBD2 covers 12 bases. This CDR3 is built from 17 residues. Germline-derived CDR1 and CDR2 are LGHNA and YNFKEQ. With V trimmed by 0 bases and J by 4 bases, 5 bases remained unmatched.

The rearrangement joins TRBV19 to TRBJ1-1, with a weak D call TRBD1 (5 bases). V lost 10 bases and J lost 3, with 18 bases in between. CDR1 is LNHDA and CDR2 is SQIVND in the germline V gene (reference sequence). The CDR3 is 14 amino acids. CDR3 nucleotides: TGTGCCACCCAACCGGGTCTGGGGGACACTGAAGCTTTCTTT. This sequence encodes CATQPGLGDTEAFF.

The V and J genes are TRBV7-2 and TRBJ2-7, with TRBD2 matching over 8 bases. Trimming at V came to 5 bases and at J to 0 bases, leaving 9 bases not matched to a gene. CDR1 is SGHTA and CDR2 is FQGNSA in the germline V gene. The CDR3 totals 16 residues. The CDR3 protein is CASSREAGGGSYEQYF. The CDR3 DNA reads as TGTGCCAGCAGCAGAGAAGCCGGGGGGGGCTCCTACGAGCAGTACTTC.

V and J are TRBV7-6 and TRBJ2-1, with TRBD2 matching over 12 bases. V was pared by 5 bases and J by 7 bases, with 3 bases of the junction left unmatched. This CDR3 region has 14 residues. The germline CDR1 and CDR2 sequences are SGHVS and FNYEAQ. The CDR3 DNA reads as TGTGCCAGCAGCCCGACTAGCGGGAGTAATGAGCAGTTCTTC. As protein: CASSPTSGSNEQFF.

The CDR3: CATSSPGPGKETQYF. In DNA form, the CDR3 reads TGTGCCACCAGCAGCCCGGGGCCGGGAAAAGAGACCCAGTACTTC. The V gene is TRBV15, the J gene TRBJ2-5; D could derive from TRBD1 or TRBD2 (5 bases each). CDR3 length equals 15 residues. Germline V gene sequence: CDR1 LNHNV, CDR2 YYDKDF (reference sequence). Trimming stripped 3 bases from V and 3 bases from J, with 14 bases between.

This clone was detected once. The J gene is TRBJ2-3, the V gene TRBV27, with unresolved D. The length of the CDR3 is 13 residues. Between the trimmed V and J ends, which lost 7 bases and 1 base, there was a span of 9 bases. Germline lookup yields CDR1 MNHEY and CDR2 SMNVEV (reference sequence). CDR3 nucleotides: TGTGCCAGCAACATGATGGGCACAGATACGCAGTATTTT. Amino acid sequence: CASNMMGTDTQYF.

The gene calls are TRBV18 and TRBJ1-2; D not certain. V lost 2 bases to trimming and J lost 7 bases, with 5 bases between them. Looked up from germline, CDR1 is KGHSH and CDR2 is LQKENI. The CDR3 totals 11 residues. CDR3 DNA: TGTGCCAGCTCACCAGGGAGTGGCTACACCTTC. This translates into CASSPGSGYTF.

The chain has TRBV4-2 and TRBJ2-7; 9 bases map to TRBD2. The CDR3 consists of 16 residues. Per germline, CDR1 LGHNA and CDR2 YNFKEQ. The V and J ends lost 0 bases and 6 bases, in that order; junction bases with no gene match: 9. The CDR3 here is CASSQDRRGGLSEQYF. Written as DNA, the CDR3 is TGTGCCAGCAGCCAAGATAGGCGGGGGGGCCTGAGCGAGCAGTACTTC.

The chain carries TRBV7-2 and TRBJ2-7; 8 bases line up with TRBD1. This CDR3 spans 14 amino acids. Per germline, CDR1 SGHTA and CDR2 FQGNSA. J gave up 0 bases and V 6 bases, and 4 bases lay outside the gene matches. The DNA of the CDR3 is TGTGCCAGCAGTTTGGACAGGGACTCCTACGAGCAGTACTTC. Amino acids: CASSLDRDSYEQYF. Variable domain in full (rest from reference TRBV7-2 and TRBJ2-7): GAGVSQSPSNKVTEKGKDVELRCDPISGHTALYWYRQSLGQGLEFLIYFQGNSAPDKSGLPSDRFSAERTGGSVSTLTIQRTQQEDSAVYLCASSLDRDSYEQYFGPGTRLTVT.

V is TRBV6-5 and J is TRBJ2-7, with 7 bases fitting TRBD1. Trimming took 6 bases from V and 7 from J; bases not matched to a gene: 9. Germline-derived CDR1 and CDR2 are MNHEY and SVGAGI. CDR3 length equals 13 residues. CDR3 amino acids: CASSRDRAREQYF. CDR3 DNA sequence: TGTGCCAGCAGCCGCGACAGGGCTAGGGAGCAGTACTTC.

The J gene is TRBJ2-1, the V gene TRBV4-1, with D tentatively TRBD2 (5 bases). The germline gives CDR1 MGHRA, CDR2 YSYEKL. V lost 4 bases to trimming and J lost 0 bases, with 13 bases between them. The CDR3 is made up of 16 amino acids. The CDR3 DNA sequence: TGCGCCAGCAGCCTCAATACGGGGAGCTCCTACAATGAGCAGTTCTTC. Its translation is CASSLNTGSSYNEQFF.

The chain links TRBV21-1 to TRBJ2-3. TRBV21-1 is flagged as a pseudogene. The CDR3 spans 18 residues. CDR3 residues: CASSKAEQGGVGTDTQYF. The CDR3 DNA reads TGTGCCAGCAGCAAAGCCGAACAGGGAGGTGTCGGCACAGATACGCAGTATTTT.

In DNA, the CDR3 is TGTGCCAGCAGCCGAACCTCGGGAATTAGAAACACCATATATTTT. This sequence encodes CASSRTSGIRNTIYF. The chain joins TRBV14 to TRBJ1-3; D gene ambiguous. The CDR3 extends over 15 amino acids. The V gene lost 4 bases and the J gene lost 5 bases, with 15 bases spanning the gap. Germline-derived CDR1 and CDR2 are SGHDN and FVKESK.

The chain uses TRBV10-3 and TRBJ1-2; TRBD1 agrees at 9 bases. V lost 7 bases to trimming and J lost 7 bases; unmatched junction nucleotides: 1. The CDR3 spans 11 residues. CDR1 is ENHRY and CDR2 is SYGVKD in the germline V gene. CDR3 DNA: TGTGCCATCAAGGACAGGGGTGGCTACACCTTC. Protein sequence: CAIKDRGGYTF.